This T cell receptor beta chain is drawn from a study of cytomegalovirus exposure and HLA in healthy donors. Trimming removed 0 bases from V and 7 bases from J; junction bases left unmatched: 13. The CDR3 runs to 18 residues. The germline V gene encodes CDR1 SGHTA and CDR2 FQGNSA. The protocol was immunoSEQ multiplex PCR, while the TCRdb copy is restricted to in-frame clones and leaves out a portion. The sample includes some 170,000 clones, about 88% seen only once; the top ten take 2% to 2.5%. This chain uses TRBV7-2 with TRBJ2-1, with TRBD1 matching over 9 bases. The sample taken for sequencing was PBMCs. This TCR was sampled from a woman younger than 30 in good health and CMV-seronegative. CDR3 residues: CASSLAPRTGGVGNEQFF. The CDR3 DNA sequence: TGTGCCAGCAGCTTAGCCCCACGAACAGGGGGCGTGGGAAATGAGCAGTTCTTC.